This T cell receptor beta chain was identified in a study of early T cells in non-severe SARS-CoV-2 infection (dated by TCRdb to the early 2020s). Regarding the study in general: Bulk RNA from unsorted whole blood was used for TCR sequencing, so alpha and beta chains could not be paired.

The CDR3, from cysteine to phenylalanine, totals 16 residues. Of all the DNA, just the CDR3 is kept, 48 bases in frame from base 1. V and J are trimmed by 2 bases and 6 bases, and the gene matches miss 9 bases of the junction. CDR1 and CDR2, looked up from the germline V gene, are MNHEY and SVGAGI. What the study reported, not specific to this receptor: Matching against VDJdb was skewed toward anti-spike CD8 responses, likely underestimated virus-specific expansions, and missed private and CD4 specificities.

There are many counts of this clonotype. It has no known antigen specificity. The sample holds no much larger clone one base away, and base qualities are not on file. A case-control design nested within a healthcare worker cohort in London, UK, was used, with weekly nasopharyngeal swab PCR tests and blood sampling performed. Between 23 and 31 March 2020, the week of the UK lockdown, healthcare workers were enrolled and then followed up weekly for as long as 16 weeks. The library was generated by 5' RACE. The sequencer was a NextSeq 500. To correct for sequencing error and PCR bias, the TCR library protocol tagged individual cDNA molecules with unique molecular identifiers. Both TCR alpha and beta chains were sequenced, and tight co-correlation was observed between alpha and beta sequence abundances in each sample. Regarding the original processing steps: Decombinator V4 was used to annotate TCR sequences for V gene, J gene and CDR3. TCRs were defined as expanded if a significant change between any two time points was detected under a Poisson model with p below 0.0001. TCR abundances were normalised to the total number of TCRs sequenced per sample and expressed as counts per million. MAIT TCRs were defined by TRAV1-2 paired with TRAJ12, TRAJ20 or TRAJ33, and iNKT TCRs by TRAV10 paired with TRAJ18. VDJdb, accessed 1 November 2021, was searched for CMV, EBV and SARS-CoV-2 annotated TCRs, excluding TCRs annotated for multiple antigens. Starting from the raw public reads, TCRdb applied fastp trimming at Q25, assembled clones with MiXCR and retained in-frame beta chains. Each CDR3 protein appears once, grouped with its most common genes and DNA. These V and J calls are TCRdb output, not the study's own analysis. In this sample the table shows fewer than 70,000 distinct CDR3 sequences, roughly 13% of which occur a single time. The ten most abundant clones make up 2.9% of the sample.

Sequenced: whole blood. The V gene is TRBV6-5 and the J gene is TRBJ2-7, and 11 junctional nucleotides match TRBD2. The clonotype was recovered from an adult who was a healthcare worker with PCR-confirmed SARS-CoV-2 infection or an uninfected control (not recorded which). The DNA sequence is as follows: TGTGCCAGCAGTTACCGACTAGCGGGACTCGGGGGCGAGCAGTACTTC. The encoded protein is CASSYRLAGLGGEQYF.